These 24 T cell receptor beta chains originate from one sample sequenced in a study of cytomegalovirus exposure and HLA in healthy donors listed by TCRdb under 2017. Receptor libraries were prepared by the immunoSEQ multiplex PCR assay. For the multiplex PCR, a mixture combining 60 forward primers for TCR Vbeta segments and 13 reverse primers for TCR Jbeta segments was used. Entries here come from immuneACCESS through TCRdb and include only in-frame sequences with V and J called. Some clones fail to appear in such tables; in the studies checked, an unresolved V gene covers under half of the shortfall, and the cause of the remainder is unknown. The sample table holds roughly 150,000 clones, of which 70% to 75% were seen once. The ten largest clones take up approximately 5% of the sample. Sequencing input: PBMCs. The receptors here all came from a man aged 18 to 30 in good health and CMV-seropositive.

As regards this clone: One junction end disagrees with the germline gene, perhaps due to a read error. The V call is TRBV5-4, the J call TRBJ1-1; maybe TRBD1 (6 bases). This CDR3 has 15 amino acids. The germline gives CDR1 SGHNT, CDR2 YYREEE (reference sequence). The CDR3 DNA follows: TGTGCCAGCAGCTTGCTGGCGTTTGGGGACACTGAAGCTTCCTTT. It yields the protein CASSLLAFGDTEASF. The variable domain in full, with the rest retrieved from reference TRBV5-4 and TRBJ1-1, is ETGVTQSPTHLIKTRGQQVTLRCSSQSGHNTVSWYQQALGQGPQFIFQYYREEENGRGNFPPRFSGLQFPNYSSELNVNALELDDSALYLCASSLLAFGDTEASFGQGTRLTVV.

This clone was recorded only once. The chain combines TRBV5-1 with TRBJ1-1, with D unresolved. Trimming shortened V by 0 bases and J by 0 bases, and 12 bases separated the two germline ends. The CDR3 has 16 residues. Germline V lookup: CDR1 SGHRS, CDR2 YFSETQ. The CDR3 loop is CASSLETVRMNTEAFF. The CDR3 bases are TGCGCCAGCAGCTTGGAAACAGTGAGAATGAACACTGAAGCTTTCTTT.

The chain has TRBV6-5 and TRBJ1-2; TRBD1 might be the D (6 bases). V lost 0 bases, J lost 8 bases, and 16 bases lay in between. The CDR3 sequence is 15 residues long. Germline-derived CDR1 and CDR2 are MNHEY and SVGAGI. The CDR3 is CASSYSSARGGGYTF. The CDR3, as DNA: TGTGCCAGCAGTTACTCGTCCGCCAGGGGCGGCGGCTACACCTTC.

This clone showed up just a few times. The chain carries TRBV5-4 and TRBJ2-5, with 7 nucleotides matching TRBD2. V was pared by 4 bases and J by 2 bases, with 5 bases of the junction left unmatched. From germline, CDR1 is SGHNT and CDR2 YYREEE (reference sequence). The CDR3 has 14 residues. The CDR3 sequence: CASSPGGTQETQYF. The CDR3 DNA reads TGTGCCAGCAGCCCCGGGGGGACTCAAGAGACCCAGTACTTC.

CDR3 sequence: CASSIMGQGASGNQPQHF. The CDR3 region has the DNA TGTGCCAGTAGTATCATGGGGCAGGGGGCCAGCGGCAATCAGCCCCAGCATTTT. The rearrangement uses TRBV19 and TRBJ1-5; 8 bases are a match to TRBD1. CDR3 length equals 18 residues. Germline CDR1 LNHDA, CDR2 SQIVND (reference sequence). The ends lost 3 bases at V and 2 bases at J; junction bases unmatched: 12.

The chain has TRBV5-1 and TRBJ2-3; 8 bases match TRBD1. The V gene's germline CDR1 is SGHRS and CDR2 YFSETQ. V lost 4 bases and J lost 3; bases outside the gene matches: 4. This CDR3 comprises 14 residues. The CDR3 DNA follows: TGCGCCAGCAGCCCTGGACAGGGAACAGATACGCAGTATTTT. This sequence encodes CASSPGQGTDTQYF.

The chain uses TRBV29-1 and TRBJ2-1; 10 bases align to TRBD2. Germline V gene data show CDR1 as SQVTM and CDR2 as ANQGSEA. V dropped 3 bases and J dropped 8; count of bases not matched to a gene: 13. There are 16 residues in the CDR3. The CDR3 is CSVEGGVAGGLDEQFF. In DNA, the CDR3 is TGCAGCGTTGAGGGGGGAGTAGCGGGAGGTCTGGATGAGCAGTTCTTC.

The CDR3 sequence is CASSSNYGYTF. CDR3 DNA: TGTGCCAGCAGCTCGAACTATGGCTACACCTTC. The V call is TRBV7-2, the J call TRBJ1-2, with D unresolved. This CDR3 region has 11 residues. Germline V CDR1 and CDR2: SGHTA, FQGNSA. Trimming cost V 4 bases and J 2 bases, with 2 bases left between them.

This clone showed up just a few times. CDR3 in amino acids: CASSLASGGRNEQFF. CDR3 in DNA: TGTGCCAGCAGCTTGGCTAGCGGGGGTAGAAATGAGCAGTTCTTC. The rearrangement joins TRBV5-4 to TRBJ2-1, with 10 bases aligning to TRBD2. Germline V gene sequence: CDR1 SGHNT, CDR2 YYREEE (reference sequence). The trim removed 0 bases at V and 7 bases at J, leaving 4 bases unmatched. This CDR3 has 15 residues.

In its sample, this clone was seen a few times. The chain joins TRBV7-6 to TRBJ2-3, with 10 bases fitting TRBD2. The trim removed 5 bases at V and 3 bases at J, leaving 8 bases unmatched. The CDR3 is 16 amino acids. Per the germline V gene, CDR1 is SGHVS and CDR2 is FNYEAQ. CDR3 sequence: CASSEERGGLTDTQYF. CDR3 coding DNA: TGTGCCAGCAGCGAAGAGCGGGGGGGCTTGACAGATACGCAGTATTTT.

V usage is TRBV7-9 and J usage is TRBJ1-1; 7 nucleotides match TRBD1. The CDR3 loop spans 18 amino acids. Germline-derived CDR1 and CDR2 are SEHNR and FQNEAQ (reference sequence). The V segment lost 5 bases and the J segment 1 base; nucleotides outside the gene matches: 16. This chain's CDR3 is CASSPPQEGAWGNTEAFF. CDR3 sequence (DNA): TGTGCCAGCAGCCCCCCTCAGGAGGGGGCTTGGGGGAACACTGAAGCTTTCTTT.

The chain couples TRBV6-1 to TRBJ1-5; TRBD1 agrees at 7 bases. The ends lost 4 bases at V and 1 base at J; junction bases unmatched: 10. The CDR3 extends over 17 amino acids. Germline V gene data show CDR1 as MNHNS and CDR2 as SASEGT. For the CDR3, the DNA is TGTGCCAGCAGTGGGTACAGGGGTGGAGGGAGCAATCAGCCCCAGCATTTT. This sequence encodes CASSGYRGGGSNQPQHF.

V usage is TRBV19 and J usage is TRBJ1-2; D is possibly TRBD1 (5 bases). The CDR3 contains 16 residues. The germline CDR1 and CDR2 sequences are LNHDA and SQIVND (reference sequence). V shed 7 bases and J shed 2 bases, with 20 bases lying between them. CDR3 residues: CASTNGRDWGNYGYTF. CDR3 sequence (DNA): TGTGCCAGTACCAATGGAAGGGATTGGGGCAACTATGGCTACACCTTC.

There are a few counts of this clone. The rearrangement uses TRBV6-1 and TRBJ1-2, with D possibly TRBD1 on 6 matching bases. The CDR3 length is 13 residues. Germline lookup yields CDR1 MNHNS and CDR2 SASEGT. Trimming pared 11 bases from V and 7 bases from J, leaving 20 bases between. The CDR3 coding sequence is TGTGCCGGATTGAGGGCAGGGGATATTGGCTACACCTTC. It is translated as CAGLRAGDIGYTF.

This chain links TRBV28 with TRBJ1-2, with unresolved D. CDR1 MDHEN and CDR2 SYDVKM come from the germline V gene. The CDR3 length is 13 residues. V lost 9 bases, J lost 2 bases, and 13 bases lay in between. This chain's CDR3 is CASKSYGNYGYTF. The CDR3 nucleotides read TGTGCCAGTAAGTCATACGGGAACTATGGCTACACCTTC.

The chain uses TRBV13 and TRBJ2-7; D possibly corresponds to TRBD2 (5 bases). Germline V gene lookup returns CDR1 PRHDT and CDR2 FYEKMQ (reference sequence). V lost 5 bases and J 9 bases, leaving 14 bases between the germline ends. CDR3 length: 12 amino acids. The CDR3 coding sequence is TGTGCCAGCAGCATCCTAGGGAGAGTGCAGTACGTC. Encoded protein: CASSILGRVQYV.

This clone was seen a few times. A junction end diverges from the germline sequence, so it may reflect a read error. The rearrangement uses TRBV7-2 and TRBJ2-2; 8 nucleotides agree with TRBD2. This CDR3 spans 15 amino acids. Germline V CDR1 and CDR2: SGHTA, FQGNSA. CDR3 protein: CASSLVPSGRGVLFF. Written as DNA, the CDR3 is TGTGCCAGCAGCTTAGTGCCTAGCGGGCGCGGGGTGCTGTTTTTT.

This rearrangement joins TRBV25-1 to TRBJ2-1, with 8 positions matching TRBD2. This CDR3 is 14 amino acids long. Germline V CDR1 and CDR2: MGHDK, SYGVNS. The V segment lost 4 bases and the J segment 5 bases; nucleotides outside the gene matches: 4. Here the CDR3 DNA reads TGTGCCAGCAGTGTCCTTAGCGGGGACAATGAGCAGTTCTTC. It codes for CASSVLSGDNEQFF.

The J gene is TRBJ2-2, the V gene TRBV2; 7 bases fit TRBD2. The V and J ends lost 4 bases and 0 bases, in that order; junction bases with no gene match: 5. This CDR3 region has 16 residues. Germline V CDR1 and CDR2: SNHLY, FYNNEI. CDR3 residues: CASSVRLASNTGELFF. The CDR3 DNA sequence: TGTGCCAGCAGTGTAAGACTAGCCTCGAACACCGGGGAGCTGTTTTTT.

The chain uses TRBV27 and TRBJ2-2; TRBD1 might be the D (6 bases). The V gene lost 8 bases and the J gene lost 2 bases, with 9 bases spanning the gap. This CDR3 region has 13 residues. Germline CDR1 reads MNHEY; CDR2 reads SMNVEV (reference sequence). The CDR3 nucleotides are TGTGCCAGCCGGACAGACAACACCGGGGAGCTGTTTTTT. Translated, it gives CASRTDNTGELFF.

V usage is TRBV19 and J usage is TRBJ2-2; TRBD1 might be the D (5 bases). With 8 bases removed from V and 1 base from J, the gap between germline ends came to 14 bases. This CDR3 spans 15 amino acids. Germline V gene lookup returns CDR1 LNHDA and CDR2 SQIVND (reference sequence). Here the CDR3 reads CASWGLGWNTGELFF. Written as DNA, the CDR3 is TGTGCCAGTTGGGGCCTCGGATGGAACACCGGGGAGCTGTTTTTT.

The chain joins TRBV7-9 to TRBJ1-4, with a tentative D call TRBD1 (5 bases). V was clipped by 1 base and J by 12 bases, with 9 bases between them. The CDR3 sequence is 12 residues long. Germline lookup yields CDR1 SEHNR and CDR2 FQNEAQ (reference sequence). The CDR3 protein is CASSLGDLQLFF. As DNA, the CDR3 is TGTGCCAGCAGCTTAGGGGACTTGCAACTGTTTTTT.

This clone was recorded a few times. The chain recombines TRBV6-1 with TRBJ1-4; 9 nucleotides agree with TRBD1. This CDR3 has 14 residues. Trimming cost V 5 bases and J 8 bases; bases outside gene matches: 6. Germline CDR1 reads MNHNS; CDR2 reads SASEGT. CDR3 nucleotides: TGTGCCAGCAGTATACAGGGGGCGGAGGAAAAACTGTTTTTT. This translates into CASSIQGAEEKLFF.

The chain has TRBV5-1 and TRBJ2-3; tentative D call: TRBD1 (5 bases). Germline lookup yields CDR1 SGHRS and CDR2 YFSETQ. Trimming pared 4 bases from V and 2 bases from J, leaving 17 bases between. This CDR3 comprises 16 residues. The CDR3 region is CASSPLIGEITDTQYF. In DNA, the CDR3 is TGCGCCAGCAGCCCCCTGATAGGGGAAATCACAGATACGCAGTATTTT.